This T cell receptor (beta chain) appears in the sequencing data of a study of blood T cell repertoires in COVID-19. Generated by immunoSEQ multiplex PCR, the TCRdb table keeps only in-frame clones and is missing some. The sample contains under 150,000 clones, over 75% of which appear only once. The CDR3 extends over 12 amino acids. The germline V gene has CDR1 SGHTA and CDR2 FQGNSA. Trimming took 4 bases from V and 3 from J, leaving 7 bases between them. This clone was picked up many times. The V gene is TRBV7-2, the J gene TRBJ2-7; D not resolved. This TCR was sampled from a woman aged 45-60 years with acute or convalescent COVID-19. Sequencing was carried out using peripheral blood. The CDR3, as DNA: TGTGCCAGCAGCTCCAGGATCTACGAGCAGTACTTC. Translation: CASSSRIYEQYF.